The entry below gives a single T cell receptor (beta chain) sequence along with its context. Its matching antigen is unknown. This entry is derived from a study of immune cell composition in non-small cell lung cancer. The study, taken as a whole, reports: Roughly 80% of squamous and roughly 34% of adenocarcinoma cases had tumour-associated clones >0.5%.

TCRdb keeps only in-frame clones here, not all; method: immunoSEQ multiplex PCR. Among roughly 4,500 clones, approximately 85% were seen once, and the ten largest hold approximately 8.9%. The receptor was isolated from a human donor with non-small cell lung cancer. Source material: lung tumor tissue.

The CDR3 is CASSLGAGLFEPQHF. The CDR3 DNA sequence: TGTGCCAGCAGCTTGGGTGCGGGACTGTTTGAGCCCCAGCATTTT. V is TRBV7-2 and J is TRBJ1-5; possible D gene TRBD1, 5 bases. Germline V gene sequence: CDR1 SGHTA, CDR2 FQGNSA. The CDR3 totals 15 residues. Trimming took off 3 bases at V and 8 bases at J, with 17 bases between the two ends.